The source of this TCR beta chain is a study of tumor-infiltrating lymphocytes in primary liver carcinoma. CDR3 length: 16 amino acids. Looked up from germline, CDR1 is MNHNS and CDR2 is SASEGT. V was pared by 10 bases and J by 1 base, with 14 bases of the junction left unmatched. The input was around 0.5 ug total RNA; TCR beta cDNA was made from it with a constant-region primer. Three nested multiplex PCR rounds, a slightly modified ARM-PCR method, built the TCR beta libraries. The opening two PCR rounds, approximately 10 cycles each, paired TRBV1-TRBV30 forward primers with a C-beta reverse primer. TCRdb called the multiplex PCR reads again in MiXCR, with one record for every CDR3 protein. The table lists 100,000 to 150,000 distinct CDR3 sequences, roughly 69% of them singletons, with approximately 9.7% in the top ten. Both RNA and DNA were isolated together from about 20-30 mg of bulk tissue that had not been sorted.

This clonotype was detected ten times or more. The V call is TRBV6-1, the J call TRBJ1-1; 8 bases line up with TRBD1. Sequencing was carried out using liver tumor tissue from sampling region 1. Subset defined: tumor region T1, superior pole. The sequence came from a woman aged 55-69 years with primary liver carcinoma and hepatitis B virus infection. The CDR3 protein is CATVPGQELGNTEAFF. In nucleotides, the CDR3 is TGTGCCACCGTACCGGGACAGGAATTGGGGAACACTGAAGCTTTCTTT.